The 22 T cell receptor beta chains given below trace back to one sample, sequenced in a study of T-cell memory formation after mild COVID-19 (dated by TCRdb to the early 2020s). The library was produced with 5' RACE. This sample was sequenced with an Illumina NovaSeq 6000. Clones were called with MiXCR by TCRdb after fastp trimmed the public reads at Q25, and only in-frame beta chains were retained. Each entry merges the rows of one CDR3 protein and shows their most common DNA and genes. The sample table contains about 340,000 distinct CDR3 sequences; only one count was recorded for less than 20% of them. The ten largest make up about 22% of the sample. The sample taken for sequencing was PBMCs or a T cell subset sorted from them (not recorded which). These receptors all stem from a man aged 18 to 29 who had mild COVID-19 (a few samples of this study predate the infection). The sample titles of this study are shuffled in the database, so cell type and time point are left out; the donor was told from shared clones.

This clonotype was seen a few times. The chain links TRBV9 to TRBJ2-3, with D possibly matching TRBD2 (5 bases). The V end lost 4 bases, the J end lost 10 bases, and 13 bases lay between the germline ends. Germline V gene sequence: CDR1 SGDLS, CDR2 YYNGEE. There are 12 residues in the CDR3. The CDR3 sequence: CASSPQRTAQYF. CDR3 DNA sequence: TGTGCCAGCAGCCCCCAGCGGACCGCGCAGTATTTT.

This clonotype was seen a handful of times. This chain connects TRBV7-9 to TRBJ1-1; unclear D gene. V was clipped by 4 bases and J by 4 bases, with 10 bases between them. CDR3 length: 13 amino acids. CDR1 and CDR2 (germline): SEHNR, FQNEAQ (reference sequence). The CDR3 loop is CASSSGSGTEAFF. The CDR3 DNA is TGTGCCAGCAGCTCCGGGAGTGGCACTGAAGCTTTCTTT.

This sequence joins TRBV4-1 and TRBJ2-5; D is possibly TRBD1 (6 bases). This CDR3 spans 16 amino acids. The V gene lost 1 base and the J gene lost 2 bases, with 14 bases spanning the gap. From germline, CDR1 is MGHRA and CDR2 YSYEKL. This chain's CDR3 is CASSQVLDSKQETQYF. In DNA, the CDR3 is TGCGCCAGCAGCCAAGTTCTGGACAGCAAACAAGAGACCCAGTACTTC.

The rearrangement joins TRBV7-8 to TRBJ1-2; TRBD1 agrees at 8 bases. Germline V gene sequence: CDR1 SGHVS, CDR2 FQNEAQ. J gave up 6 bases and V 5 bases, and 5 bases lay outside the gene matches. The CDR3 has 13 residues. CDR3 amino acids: CASSLDRVDGYTF. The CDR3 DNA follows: TGTGCCAGCAGCCTGGACAGGGTGGATGGCTACACCTTC.

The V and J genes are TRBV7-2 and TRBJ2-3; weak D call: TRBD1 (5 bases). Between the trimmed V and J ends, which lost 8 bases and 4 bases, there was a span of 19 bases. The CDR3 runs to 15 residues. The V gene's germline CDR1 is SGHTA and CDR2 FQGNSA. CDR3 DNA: TGTGCCAGCCGCTCAAGGGGCCTTCGGGCAGATACGCAGTATTTT. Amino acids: CASRSRGLRADTQYF. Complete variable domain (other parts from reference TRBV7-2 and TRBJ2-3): GAGVSQSPSNKVTEKGKDVELRCDPISGHTALYWYRQSLGQGLEFLIYFQGNSAPDKSGLPSDRFSAERTGGSVSTLTIQRTQQEDSAVYLCASRSRGLRADTQYFGPGTRLTVL.

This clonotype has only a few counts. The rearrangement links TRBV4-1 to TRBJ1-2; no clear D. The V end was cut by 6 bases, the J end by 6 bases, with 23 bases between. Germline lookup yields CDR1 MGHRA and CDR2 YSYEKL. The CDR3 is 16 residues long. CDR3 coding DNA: TGCGCCAGCAGGAGTTTTTCCCGACCCAGGTCAAATGGCTACACCTTC. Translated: CASRSFSRPRSNGYTF.

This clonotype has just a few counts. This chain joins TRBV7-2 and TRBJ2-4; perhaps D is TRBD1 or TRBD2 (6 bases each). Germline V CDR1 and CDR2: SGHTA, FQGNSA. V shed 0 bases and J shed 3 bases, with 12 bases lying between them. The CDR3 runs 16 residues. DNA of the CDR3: TGTGCCAGCAGCTTAGCATCACAGGGAGGCAAAAACATTCAGTACTTC. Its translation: CASSLASQGGKNIQYF.

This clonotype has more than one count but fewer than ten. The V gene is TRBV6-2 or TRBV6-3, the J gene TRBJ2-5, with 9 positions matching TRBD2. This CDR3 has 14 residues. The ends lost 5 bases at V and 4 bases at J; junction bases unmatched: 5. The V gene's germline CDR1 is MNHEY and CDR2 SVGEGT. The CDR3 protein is CASSNGLATETQYF. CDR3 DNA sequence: TGTGCCAGCAGTAACGGACTAGCGACAGAGACCCAGTACTTC.

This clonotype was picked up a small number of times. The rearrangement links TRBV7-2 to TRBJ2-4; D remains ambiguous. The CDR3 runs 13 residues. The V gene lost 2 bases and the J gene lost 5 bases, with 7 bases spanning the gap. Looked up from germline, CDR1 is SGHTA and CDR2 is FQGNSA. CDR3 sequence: CASSLNAENIQYF. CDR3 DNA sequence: TGTGCCAGCAGCTTAAATGCGGAAAACATTCAGTACTTC.

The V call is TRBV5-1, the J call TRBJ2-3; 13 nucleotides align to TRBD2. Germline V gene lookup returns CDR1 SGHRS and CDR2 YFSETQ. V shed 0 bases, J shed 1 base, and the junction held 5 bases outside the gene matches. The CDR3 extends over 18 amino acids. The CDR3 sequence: CASSLGLAGGIGTDTQYF. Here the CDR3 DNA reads TGCGCCAGCAGCTTGGGACTAGCGGGGGGCATCGGCACAGATACGCAGTATTTT.

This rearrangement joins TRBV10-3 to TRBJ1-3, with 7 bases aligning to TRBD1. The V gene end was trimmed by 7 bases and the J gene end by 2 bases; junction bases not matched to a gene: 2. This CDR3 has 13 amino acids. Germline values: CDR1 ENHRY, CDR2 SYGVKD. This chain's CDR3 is CAITGQAGNTIYF. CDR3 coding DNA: TGTGCCATCACCGGACAGGCTGGAAACACCATATATTTT.

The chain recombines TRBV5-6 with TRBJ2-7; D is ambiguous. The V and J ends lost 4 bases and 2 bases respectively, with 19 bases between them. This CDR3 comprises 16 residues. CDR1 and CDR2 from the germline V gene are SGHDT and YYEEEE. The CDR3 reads CASSQRGRRITYEQYV. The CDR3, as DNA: TGTGCCAGCAGCCAGCGAGGACGGAGAATCACCTACGAGCAGTACGTC.

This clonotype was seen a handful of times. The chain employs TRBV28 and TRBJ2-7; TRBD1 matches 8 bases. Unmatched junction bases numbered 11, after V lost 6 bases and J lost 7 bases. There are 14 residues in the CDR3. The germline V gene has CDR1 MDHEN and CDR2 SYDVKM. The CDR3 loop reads CASSPPQGALEQYF. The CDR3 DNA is TGTGCCAGCAGCCCACCTCAGGGGGCGCTTGAGCAGTACTTC.

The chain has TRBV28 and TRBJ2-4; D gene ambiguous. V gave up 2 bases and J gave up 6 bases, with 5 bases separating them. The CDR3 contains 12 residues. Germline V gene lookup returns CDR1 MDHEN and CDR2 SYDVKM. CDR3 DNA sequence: TGTGCCAGCAGTTTAGTCGGAAACATTCAGTACTTC. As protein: CASSLVGNIQYF. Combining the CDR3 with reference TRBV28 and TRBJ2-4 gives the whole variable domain DVKVTQSSRYLVKRTGEKVFLECVQDMDHENMFWYRQDPGLGLRLIYFSYDVKMKEKGDIPEGYSVSREKKERFSLILESASTNQTSMYLCASSLVGNIQYFGAGTRLSVL.

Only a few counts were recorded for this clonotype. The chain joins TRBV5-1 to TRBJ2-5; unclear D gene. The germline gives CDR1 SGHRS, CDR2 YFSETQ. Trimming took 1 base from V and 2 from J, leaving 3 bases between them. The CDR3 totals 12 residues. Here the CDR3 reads CASSLWQETQYF. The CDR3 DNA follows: TGCGCCAGCAGCTTGTGGCAAGAGACCCAGTACTTC.

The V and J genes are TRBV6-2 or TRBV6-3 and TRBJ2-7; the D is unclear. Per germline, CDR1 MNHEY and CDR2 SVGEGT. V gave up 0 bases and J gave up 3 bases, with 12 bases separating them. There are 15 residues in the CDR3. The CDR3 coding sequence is TGTGCCAGCAGTTACTCGCGCCTTAGGGTCTACGAGCAGTACTTC. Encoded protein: CASSYSRLRVYEQYF.

The CDR3 nucleotides are TGTGCCAGCAGCTCTGACCTCCTTAACACCGGGGAGCTGTTTTTT. Its protein product is CASSSDLLNTGELFF. The genes are TRBV4-2 and TRBJ2-2; D unclear. Per germline, CDR1 LGHNA and CDR2 YNFKEQ. This CDR3 contains 15 residues. V lost 5 bases, J lost 2 bases, and 12 bases lay in between.

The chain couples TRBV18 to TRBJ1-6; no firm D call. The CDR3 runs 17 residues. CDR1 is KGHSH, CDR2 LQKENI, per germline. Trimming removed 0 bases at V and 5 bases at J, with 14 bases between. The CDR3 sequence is CASSPPNSDLNNSPLHF. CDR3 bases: TGTGCCAGCTCACCACCGAATTCAGATTTGAATAATTCACCCCTCCACTTT.

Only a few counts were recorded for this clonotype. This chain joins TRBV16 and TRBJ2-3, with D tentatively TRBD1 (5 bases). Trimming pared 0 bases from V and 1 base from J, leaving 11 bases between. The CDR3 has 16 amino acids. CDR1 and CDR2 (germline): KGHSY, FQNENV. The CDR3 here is CASSQSAGRRTDTQYF. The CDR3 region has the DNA TGTGCCAGCAGCCAATCAGCAGGGCGCCGCACAGATACGCAGTATTTT.

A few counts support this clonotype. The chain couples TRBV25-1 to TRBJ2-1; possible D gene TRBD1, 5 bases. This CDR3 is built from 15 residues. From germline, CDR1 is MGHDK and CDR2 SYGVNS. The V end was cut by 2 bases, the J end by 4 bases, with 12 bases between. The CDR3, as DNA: TGTGCCAGCAGTGAAGGCCAGGGAACTTACAATGAGCAGTTCTTC. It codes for CASSEGQGTYNEQFF.

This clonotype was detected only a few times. CDR3 bases: TGCAGTGCTAGCCCCCCCAGACCAAGGGCCCCATACTCTGGAAACACCATATATTTT. Translating it yields CSASPPRPRAPYSGNTIYF. The rearrangement uses TRBV20-1 and TRBJ1-3; no clear D. The CDR3 has 19 amino acids. Per germline, CDR1 DFQATT and CDR2 SNEGSKA (reference sequence). The ends were cut back, 3 bases at V and 0 bases at J, with 24 bases in the middle.

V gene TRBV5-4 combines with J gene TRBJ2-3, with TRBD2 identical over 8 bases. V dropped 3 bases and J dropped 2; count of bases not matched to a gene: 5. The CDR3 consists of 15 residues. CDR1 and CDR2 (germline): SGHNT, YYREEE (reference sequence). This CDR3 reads CASSSAGGHTDTQYF. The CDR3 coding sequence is TGTGCCAGCAGCTCGGCGGGGGGTCACACAGATACGCAGTATTTT.